This TCR beta chain was profiled in a study of OX40 agonist ivuxolimab in advanced cancers. Study overall: Three patients had partial responses: one hepatocellular carcinoma, two cutaneous melanoma.

Assay used: immunoSEQ multiplex PCR; TCRdb lists only in-frame clones, some missing. The repertoire has 45,000 to 60,000 clones, 80% to 90% of them found once; the top ten carry around 10%. CDR1 and CDR2 from the germline V gene are MDHEN and SYDVKM. This CDR3 has 17 amino acids. The V gene lost 1 base and the J gene lost 0 bases, with 13 bases spanning the gap. Blood draws occurred at baseline, cycle 4 day 1, and cycle 7 day 1. The receptor's source is an adult with an advanced solid tumor such as melanoma, head and neck, liver or kidney cancer. Source: CD4+ or CD8+ T cells sorted from blood, taken in a trial of the OX40 agonist ivuxolimab. The chain combines TRBV28 with TRBJ1-3, with D possibly matching TRBD1 (5 bases). DNA of the CDR3: TGTGCCAGCAGTTTATCAGGCAGGGCGAGCTCTGGAAACACCATATATTTT. Translation gives CASSLSGRASSGNTIYF.